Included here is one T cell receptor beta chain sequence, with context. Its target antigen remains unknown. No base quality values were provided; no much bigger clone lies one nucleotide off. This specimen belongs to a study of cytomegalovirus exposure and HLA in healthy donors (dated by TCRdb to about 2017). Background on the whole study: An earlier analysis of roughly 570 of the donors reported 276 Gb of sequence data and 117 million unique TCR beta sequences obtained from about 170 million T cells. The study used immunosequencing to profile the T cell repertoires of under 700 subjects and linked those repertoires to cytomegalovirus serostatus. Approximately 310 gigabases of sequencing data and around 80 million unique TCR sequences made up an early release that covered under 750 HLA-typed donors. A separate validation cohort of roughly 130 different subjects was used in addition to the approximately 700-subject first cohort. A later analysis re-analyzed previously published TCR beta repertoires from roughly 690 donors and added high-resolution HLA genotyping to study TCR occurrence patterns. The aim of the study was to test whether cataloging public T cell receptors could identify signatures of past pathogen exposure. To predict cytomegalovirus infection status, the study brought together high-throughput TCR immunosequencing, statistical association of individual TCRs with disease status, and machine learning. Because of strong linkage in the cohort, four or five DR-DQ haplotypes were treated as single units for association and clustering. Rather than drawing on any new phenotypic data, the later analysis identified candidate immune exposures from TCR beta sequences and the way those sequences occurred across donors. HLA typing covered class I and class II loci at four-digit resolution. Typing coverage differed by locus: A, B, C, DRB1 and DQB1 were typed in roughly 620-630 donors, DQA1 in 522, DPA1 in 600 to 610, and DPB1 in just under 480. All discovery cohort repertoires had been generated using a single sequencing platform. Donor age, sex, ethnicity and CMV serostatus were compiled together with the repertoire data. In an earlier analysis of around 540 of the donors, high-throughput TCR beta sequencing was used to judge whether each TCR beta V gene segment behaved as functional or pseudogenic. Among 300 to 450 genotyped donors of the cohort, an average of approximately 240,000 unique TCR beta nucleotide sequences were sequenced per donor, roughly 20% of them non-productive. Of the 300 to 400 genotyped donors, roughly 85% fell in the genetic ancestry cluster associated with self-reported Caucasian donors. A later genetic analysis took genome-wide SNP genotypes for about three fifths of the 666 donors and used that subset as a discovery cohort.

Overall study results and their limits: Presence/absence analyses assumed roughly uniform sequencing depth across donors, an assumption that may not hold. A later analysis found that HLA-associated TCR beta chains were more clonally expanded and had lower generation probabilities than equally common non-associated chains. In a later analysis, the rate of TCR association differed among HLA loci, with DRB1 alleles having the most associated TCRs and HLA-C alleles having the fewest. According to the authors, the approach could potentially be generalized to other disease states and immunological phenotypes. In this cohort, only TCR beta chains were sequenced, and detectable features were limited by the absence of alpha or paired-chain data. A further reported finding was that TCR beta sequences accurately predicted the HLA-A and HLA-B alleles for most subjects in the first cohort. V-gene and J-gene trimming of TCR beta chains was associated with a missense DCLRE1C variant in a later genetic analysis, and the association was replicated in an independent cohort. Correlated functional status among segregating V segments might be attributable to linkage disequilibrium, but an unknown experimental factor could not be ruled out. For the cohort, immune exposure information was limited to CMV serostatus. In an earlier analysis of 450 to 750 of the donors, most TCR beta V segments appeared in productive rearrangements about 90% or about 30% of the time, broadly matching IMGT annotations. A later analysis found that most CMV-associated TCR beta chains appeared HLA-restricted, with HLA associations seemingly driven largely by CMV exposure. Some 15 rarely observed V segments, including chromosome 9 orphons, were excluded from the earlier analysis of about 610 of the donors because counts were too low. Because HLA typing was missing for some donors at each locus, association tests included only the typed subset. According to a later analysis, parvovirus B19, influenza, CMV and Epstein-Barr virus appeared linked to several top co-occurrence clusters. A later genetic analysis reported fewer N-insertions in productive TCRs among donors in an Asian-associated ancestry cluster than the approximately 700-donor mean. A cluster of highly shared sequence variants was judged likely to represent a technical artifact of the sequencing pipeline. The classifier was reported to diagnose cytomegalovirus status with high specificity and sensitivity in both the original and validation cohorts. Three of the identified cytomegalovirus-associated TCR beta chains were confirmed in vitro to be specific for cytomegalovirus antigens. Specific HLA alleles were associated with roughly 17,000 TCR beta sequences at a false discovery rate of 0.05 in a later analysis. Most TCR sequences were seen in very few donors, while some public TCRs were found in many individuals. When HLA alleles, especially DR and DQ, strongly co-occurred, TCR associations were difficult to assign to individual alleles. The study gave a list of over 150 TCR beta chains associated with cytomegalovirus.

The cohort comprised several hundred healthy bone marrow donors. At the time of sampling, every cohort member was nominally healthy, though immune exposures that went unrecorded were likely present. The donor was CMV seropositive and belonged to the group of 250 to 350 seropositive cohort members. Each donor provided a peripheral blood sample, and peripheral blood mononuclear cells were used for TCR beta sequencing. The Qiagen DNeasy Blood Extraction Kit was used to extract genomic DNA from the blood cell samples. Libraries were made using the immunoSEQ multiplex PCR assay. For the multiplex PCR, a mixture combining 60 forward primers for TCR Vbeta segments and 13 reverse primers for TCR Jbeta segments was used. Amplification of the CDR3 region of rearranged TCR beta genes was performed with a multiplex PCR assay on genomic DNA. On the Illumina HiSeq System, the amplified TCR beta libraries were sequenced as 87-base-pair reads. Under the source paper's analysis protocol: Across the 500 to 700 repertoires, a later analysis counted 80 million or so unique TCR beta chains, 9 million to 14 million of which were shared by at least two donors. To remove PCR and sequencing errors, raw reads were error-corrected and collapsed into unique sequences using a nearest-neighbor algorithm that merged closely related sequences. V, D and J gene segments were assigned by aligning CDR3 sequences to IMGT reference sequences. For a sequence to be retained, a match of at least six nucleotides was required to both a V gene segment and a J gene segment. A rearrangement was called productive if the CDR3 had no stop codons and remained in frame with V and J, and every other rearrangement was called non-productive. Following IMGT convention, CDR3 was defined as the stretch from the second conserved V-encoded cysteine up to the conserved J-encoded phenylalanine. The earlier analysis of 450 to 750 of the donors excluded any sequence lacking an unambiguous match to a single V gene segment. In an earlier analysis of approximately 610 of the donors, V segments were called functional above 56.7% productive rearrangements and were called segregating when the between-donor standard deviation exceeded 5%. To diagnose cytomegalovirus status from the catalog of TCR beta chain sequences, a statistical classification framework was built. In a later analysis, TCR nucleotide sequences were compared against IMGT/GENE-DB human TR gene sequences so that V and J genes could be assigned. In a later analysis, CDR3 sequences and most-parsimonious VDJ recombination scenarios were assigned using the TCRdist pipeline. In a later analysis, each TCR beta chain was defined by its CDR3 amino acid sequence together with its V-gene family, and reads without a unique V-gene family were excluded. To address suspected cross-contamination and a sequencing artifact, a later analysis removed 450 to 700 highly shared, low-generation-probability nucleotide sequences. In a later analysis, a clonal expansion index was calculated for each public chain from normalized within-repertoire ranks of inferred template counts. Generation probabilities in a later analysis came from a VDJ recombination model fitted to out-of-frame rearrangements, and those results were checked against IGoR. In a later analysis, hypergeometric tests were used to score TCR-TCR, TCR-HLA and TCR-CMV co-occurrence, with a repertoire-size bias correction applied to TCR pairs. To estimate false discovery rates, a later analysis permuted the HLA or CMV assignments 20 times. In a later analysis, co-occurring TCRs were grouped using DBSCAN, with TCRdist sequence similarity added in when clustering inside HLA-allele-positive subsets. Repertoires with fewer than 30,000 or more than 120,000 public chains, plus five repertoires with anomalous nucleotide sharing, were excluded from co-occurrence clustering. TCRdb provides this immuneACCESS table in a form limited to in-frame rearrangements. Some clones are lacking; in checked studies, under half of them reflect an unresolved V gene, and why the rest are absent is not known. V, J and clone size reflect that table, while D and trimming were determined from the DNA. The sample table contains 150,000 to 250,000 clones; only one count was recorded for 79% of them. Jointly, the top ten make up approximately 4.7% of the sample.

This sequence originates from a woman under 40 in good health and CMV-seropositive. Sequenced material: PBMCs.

The CDR3 loop reads CASRQGAGTDTQYF. In nucleotide form, the sequence is TGCGCCAGCAGGCAGGGGGCCGGCACAGATACGCAGTATTTT. The rearranged chain carries TRBV5-1 and TRBJ2-3, with 8 bases in between that match TRBD1. From its cysteine to its phenylalanine, the CDR3 spans 14 amino acids. The sequence is cut down to CDR3 DNA, 42 bases in frame from base 1. V has 5 bases trimmed and J has 1 base trimmed; junction bases matching no gene number 3. Reading the germline V gene gives CDR1 SGHRS and CDR2 YFSETQ. With all but the CDR3 taken from the reference TRBV5-1 and TRBJ2-3 genes, the full variable domain is: KAGVTQTPRYLIKTRGQQVTLSCSPISGHRSVSWYQQTPGQGLQFLFEYFSETQRNKGNFPGRFSGRQFSNSRSEMNVSTLELGDSALYLCASRQGAGTDTQYFGPGTRLTVL.